Below, 32 T cell receptor beta chains from the same sample are listed, as sequenced in a study of CD8+CD57+ T cells in acquired aplastic anemia. The sequenced patients had an expansion of CD8+CD57+ cells seen by flow cytometry. Template material for TCR beta VDJ and CDR3 profiling consisted of genomic DNA. Each CDR3 protein gets one entry after TCRdb re-called the reads with MiXCR. Among fewer than 200,000 distinct CDR3 sequences listed, 70% to 80% were seen once. Sequencing input: sorted CD4+, CD8+, or CD8+CD57+ T cells (not recorded which) from PBMCs. The source of these receptors is a human donor with aplastic anemia.

The V and J genes are TRBV29-1 and TRBJ1-6, with D possibly matching TRBD1 (6 bases). CDR3 size: 14 residues. Germline CDR1 reads SQVTM; CDR2 reads ANQGSEA. The ends were cut back, 5 bases at V and 2 bases at J, with 10 bases in the middle. This CDR3 reads CSVMDRTYNSPLHF. CDR3 nucleotides: TGCAGCGTTATGGACAGAACCTATAATTCACCCCTCCACTTT.

This chain uses TRBV24-1 with TRBJ2-1; 9 nucleotides line up with TRBD2. Germline V gives CDR1 KGHDR, CDR2 SFDVKD. The CDR3 consists of 15 residues. V trimming: 2 bases; J trimming: 9 bases; junction bases outside the gene matches: 7. The CDR3 DNA reads as TGTGCCACCAGTGATTCCATAGCGGGAGTCGTTGAGCAGTTCTTC. The encoded protein is CATSDSIAGVVEQFF.

The chain combines TRBV20-1 with TRBJ1-3, with 10 bases aligning to TRBD1. The CDR3 spans 16 residues. CDR1 and CDR2 from the germline V gene are DFQATT and SNEGSKA (reference sequence). Trimming cost V 3 bases and J 5 bases; bases outside gene matches: 10. The CDR3 protein is CSARVLGDRGRNTIYF. The CDR3 nucleotides read TGCAGTGCTAGGGTCCTAGGGGACAGGGGCAGAAACACCATATATTTT.

V usage is TRBV20-1 and J usage is TRBJ2-7; TRBD2 aligns across 9 bases. V was clipped by 6 bases and J by 7 bases; unmatched bases: 16. This CDR3 spans 15 amino acids. Germline CDR1 DFQATT, CDR2 SNEGSKA (reference sequence). The CDR3 nucleotides read TGCAGTGCCCATACCTTAGCGGGGGACTACAATGAGCAGTACGTC. Its translation: CSAHTLAGDYNEQYV.

This CDR3 reads CAISESAGTEAFF. CDR3 DNA sequence: TGTGCCATCAGTGAGTCGGCTGGGACTGAAGCTTTCTTT. V and J are TRBV10-3 and TRBJ1-1; D uncertain. Germline CDR1 and CDR2: ENHRY and SYGVKD. The CDR3 loop spans 13 amino acids. V lost 0 bases and J lost 5, with 7 bases in between.

The CDR3 sequence: CASSVAAGTGSSGNTIYF. CDR3 DNA sequence: TGTGCCAGCAGCGTAGCGGCCGGGACAGGGTCCTCTGGAAACACCATATATTTT. The chain recombines TRBV9 with TRBJ1-3, with 9 bases fitting TRBD1. V dropped 0 bases and J dropped 0; count of bases not matched to a gene: 7. CDR1 is SGDLS, CDR2 YYNGEE, per germline. The CDR3 spans 18 residues.

In this sample, this clonotype turned up a few times. The chain combines TRBV7-9 with TRBJ1-5; 9 bases line up with TRBD1. With V trimmed by 0 bases and J by 8 bases, 11 bases remained unmatched. CDR1 is SEHNR and CDR2 is FQNEAQ in the germline V gene (reference sequence). CDR3 length equals 17 residues. Written as DNA, the CDR3 is TGTGCCAGCAGCTTAGCAACCGGGACAGGGAATCATGAGCCCCAGCATTTT. Its protein product is CASSLATGTGNHEPQHF.

V is TRBV20-1 and J is TRBJ2-1; 7 bases agree with TRBD2. Germline loops: CDR1 DFQATT, CDR2 SNEGSKA (reference sequence). The CDR3 length is 15 residues. Germline trimming cut 8 bases from V and 9 bases from J; bases unmatched to any gene: 19. The CDR3 protein is CSPFYLPAGEAEQFF. CDR3 nucleotide sequence: TGCAGTCCCTTCTACCTTCCCGCGGGAGAGGCTGAGCAGTTCTTC.

This clonotype has ten or more counts. The gene calls are TRBV5-1 and TRBJ1-2, with 8 bases identical to TRBD1. Germline V gene sequence: CDR1 SGHRS, CDR2 YFSETQ. Trimming removed 3 bases from V and 4 bases from J; junction bases left unmatched: 5. CDR3 length equals 14 residues. The CDR3: CASSSAGGFYGYTF. The DNA of the CDR3 is TGCGCCAGCAGCTCAGCAGGGGGCTTCTATGGCTACACCTTC. Complete variable domain (other parts from reference TRBV5-1 and TRBJ1-2): KAGVTQTPRYLIKTRGQQVTLSCSPISGHRSVSWYQQTPGQGLQFLFEYFSETQRNKGNFPGRFSGRQFSNSRSEMNVSTLELGDSALYLCASSSAGGFYGYTFGSGTRLTVV.

The rearrangement joins TRBV10-3 to TRBJ2-1; TRBD2 might be the D (5 bases). CDR3 length: 12 residues. Germline V gene data show CDR1 as ENHRY and CDR2 as SYGVKD. CDR3 in DNA: TGTGCTGGCGGGCACTCCTACAATGAGCAGTTCTTC. This sequence encodes CAGGHSYNEQFF.

The J gene is TRBJ2-1, the V gene TRBV19; TRBD1 aligns across 8 bases. The CDR3 has 14 residues. Germline assignment: CDR1 LNHDA and CDR2 SQIVND (reference sequence). V gave up 6 bases and J gave up 6 bases; unmatched junction bases: 7. CDR3 sequence reads: CASRNRGASNEQFF. The CDR3 DNA is TGTGCCAGTAGGAACAGGGGGGCATCCAATGAGCAGTTCTTC.

There are many counts of this clonotype. The chain carries TRBV2 and TRBJ1-5, with no clear D. The CDR3 is 17 amino acids. Trimming removed 8 bases at V and 0 bases at J, with 20 bases between. The germline V gene encodes CDR1 SNHLY and CDR2 FYNNEI. Written as DNA, the CDR3 is TGTGCCAGCCCCACTGTGCCTTTCCGGGATAGCAATCAGCCCCAGCATTTT. This codes for CASPTVPFRDSNQPQHF.

V gene TRBV19 combines with J gene TRBJ1-4; D remains unclear. CDR3 size: 14 residues. Trimming shortened V by 3 bases and J by 4 bases, and 9 bases separated the two germline ends. The germline gives CDR1 LNHDA, CDR2 SQIVND (reference sequence). In nucleotides, the CDR3 is TGTGCCAGTAGTATTTCCAGCTATAATGAAAAACTGTTTTTT. It codes for CASSISSYNEKLFF.

V and J are TRBV20-1 and TRBJ2-5, with D maybe TRBD2 (6 bases). Per germline, CDR1 DFQATT and CDR2 SNEGSKA (reference sequence). V lost 3 bases and J lost 5, with 13 bases in between. The CDR3 covers 13 residues. The CDR3 is CSARSGVGETQYF. CDR3 nucleotides: TGCAGTGCTAGGTCGGGGGTGGGGGAGACCCAGTACTTC.

This clonotype was seen more than once but under ten times. The rearrangement uses TRBV24-1 and TRBJ1-1; D not certain. The CDR3 totals 13 residues. Germline CDR1 reads KGHDR; CDR2 reads SFDVKD. The germline V and J ends were trimmed by 7 bases and 1 base, with 9 bases remaining between them. The CDR3 region is CATRQLRNTEAFF. CDR3 bases: TGTGCCACCAGACAGTTAAGGAACACTGAAGCTTTCTTT.

This chain connects TRBV7-9 to TRBJ2-7, with no clear D. V gave up 6 bases and J gave up 3 bases, with 21 bases separating them. The germline V gene encodes CDR1 SEHNR and CDR2 FQNEAQ (reference sequence). CDR3 size: 16 residues. Written as DNA, the CDR3 is TGTGCCAGCAGTTCTACGAGCACCTACCCCCTCTACGAGCAGTACTTC. It encodes CASSSTSTYPLYEQYF.

The chain has TRBV7-3 and TRBJ1-6, with a weak D call TRBD1 (5 bases). The CDR3 has 16 amino acids. The germline V gene has CDR1 SGHTA and CDR2 FQGTGA. Trimming pared 6 bases from V and 9 bases from J, leaving 21 bases between. The CDR3 loop reads CASSRTGQGIGSPLHF. CDR3 nucleotide sequence: TGTGCCAGCAGTCGAACGGGTCAGGGTATAGGTTCACCCCTCCACTTT.

Worth noting for this clonotype: Sequence at one end of the junction differs from germline and may be a read error. The chain joins TRBV24-1 to TRBJ2-5, with 8 bases fitting TRBD1. CDR1 is KGHDR, CDR2 SFDVKD, per germline. The CDR3 is made up of 14 amino acids. DNA for the CDR3: TGTGCCACCAGTGATTGGGACAGGCAAGGGACCCAGTACTTC. As protein: CATSDWDRQGTQYF.

This clonotype was observed a few times. This chain uses TRBV7-3 with TRBJ2-2, with unresolved D. V was pared by 4 bases and J by 3 bases, with 15 bases between. The CDR3 extends over 16 amino acids. Per germline, CDR1 SGHTA and CDR2 FQGTGA. CDR3 bases: TGTGCCAGCAGCTCCCCGATAGGGCCGGACACCGGGGAGCTGTTTTTT. Amino acids: CASSSPIGPDTGELFF.

The genes are TRBV4-3 and TRBJ1-2; no clear D. V was pared by 0 bases and J by 6 bases, with 11 bases between. The CDR3 has 14 residues. Germline V CDR1 and CDR2: LGHNA, YSLEER. The CDR3 nucleotides are TGCGCCAGCAGCCAAGAAAACAAACCCCATGGCTACACCTTC. Translation gives CASSQENKPHGYTF.

V gene TRBV7-2 combines with J gene TRBJ2-1, with a possible D match to TRBD1 (6 bases). The germline V gene encodes CDR1 SGHTA and CDR2 FQGNSA. Trimming left V 6 bases short and J 2 bases short, with 17 bases between. The CDR3 sequence is 16 residues long. The CDR3 reads CASSEQGTGAYNEQFF. The CDR3 bases are TGTGCCAGCAGTGAACAGGGCACCGGGGCCTACAATGAGCAGTTCTTC.

The chain uses TRBV19 and TRBJ1-1; the D is unclear. Trimming pared 3 bases from V and 1 base from J, leaving 9 bases between. CDR3 length: 14 amino acids. Germline V gives CDR1 LNHDA, CDR2 SQIVND (reference sequence). As DNA, the CDR3 is TGTGCCAGTAGTATGACCATAGCGAACACTGAAGCTTTCTTT. It encodes CASSMTIANTEAFF.

This clonotype occurred once. The rearrangement joins TRBV10-2 to TRBJ2-3, with TRBD1 matching over 10 bases. The CDR3 sequence is 14 residues long. CDR1 and CDR2 (germline): WSHSY, SAAADI. With 10 bases clipped from V and 4 bases from J, the junction kept 8 bases outside the gene matches. In DNA form, the CDR3 reads TGCGCCACGAAGACAGGGGGCGCGTCAGATACGCAGTATTTT. Protein: CATKTGGASDTQYF.

This clonotype was observed a few times. This chain connects TRBV7-9 to TRBJ1-1; D is uncertain. From germline, CDR1 is SEHNR and CDR2 FQNEAQ (reference sequence). The CDR3 runs 13 residues. Trimming left V 5 bases short and J 1 base short, with 8 bases between. In DNA, the CDR3 is TGTGCCAGCAGCATATCAGAGAACACTGAAGCTTTCTTT. This gives the protein CASSISENTEAFF.

The rearrangement links TRBV7-2 to TRBJ2-5, with unresolved D. V dropped 4 bases and J dropped 6 bases, with 18 bases sitting between them. The CDR3 is made up of 15 amino acids. CDR1 is SGHTA and CDR2 is FQGNSA in the germline V gene. Written as DNA, the CDR3 is TGTGCCAGCAGCTCCACTACCGTCCTCAGGAAGACCCAGTACTTC. Encoded protein: CASSSTTVLRKTQYF.

This clonotype was picked up many times. The chain couples TRBV7-2 to TRBJ1-3, with D possibly TRBD1 on 6 matching bases. V was clipped by 7 bases and J by 1 base, with 11 bases between them. Per germline, CDR1 SGHTA and CDR2 FQGNSA. The CDR3 contains 14 residues. The CDR3, as DNA: TGTGCCAGCATTCCGAGGGGGTCTGGAAACACCATATATTTT. It translates to CASIPRGSGNTIYF. The complete variable domain, with remaining parts taken from reference TRBV7-2 and TRBJ1-3, reads GAGVSQSPSNKVTEKGKDVELRCDPISGHTALYWYRQSLGQGLEFLIYFQGNSAPDKSGLPSDRFSAERTGGSVSTLTIQRTQQEDSAVYLCASIPRGSGNTIYFGEGSWLTVV.

This clonotype was seen only a few times. This sequence joins TRBV20-1 and TRBJ1-1; D not certain. The CDR3 consists of 12 residues. V lost 3 bases and J 1 base, leaving 6 bases between the germline ends. CDR1 and CDR2 (germline): DFQATT, SNEGSKA (reference sequence). CDR3 sequence: CSASVGNTEAFF. DNA for the CDR3: TGCAGTGCTAGCGTGGGGAACACTGAAGCTTTCTTT.

The V gene is TRBV7-9, the J gene TRBJ2-5; possibly TRBD1 or TRBD2 for D (5 bases each). Germline CDR1 and CDR2: SEHNR and FQNEAQ (reference sequence). This CDR3 is built from 15 residues. With 0 bases removed from V and 5 bases from J, the gap between germline ends came to 13 bases. The CDR3 DNA follows: TGTGCCAGCAGCTTAGCCGCAGGGCGAGGGGAGACCCAGTACTTC. It encodes CASSLAAGRGETQYF.

This clonotype showed up just once. The rearrangement uses TRBV5-1 and TRBJ2-2; D gene ambiguous. The CDR3 runs to 12 residues. Germline V gene sequence: CDR1 SGHRS, CDR2 YFSETQ. The V gene lost 7 bases and the J gene lost 6 bases, with 10 bases spanning the gap. In DNA, the CDR3 is TGCGCCAGCCATACTTCGGCCGGGGAGCTGTTTTTT. Translated: CASHTSAGELFF.

This clonotype appeared many times. CDR3: CARIRQVSPQHF. DNA for the CDR3: TGCGCCAGGATACGACAGGTCTCGCCCCAGCATTTT. The chain recombines TRBV5-1 with TRBJ1-5; perhaps TRBD1 as D (6 bases). This CDR3 is built from 12 residues. V was clipped by 8 bases and J by 9 bases, with 15 bases between them. Germline lookup yields CDR1 SGHRS and CDR2 YFSETQ.

This sequence joins TRBV20-1 and TRBJ1-2; D is possibly TRBD1 (6 bases). Germline CDR1 reads DFQATT; CDR2 reads SNEGSKA (reference sequence). V was shortened by 1 base and J by 3 bases, with 12 bases between the two germline ends. The CDR3 extends over 14 amino acids. For the CDR3, the DNA is TGCAGTGCTAGAGTCCAGGGGCTTTACTATGGCTACACCTTC. Its protein product is CSARVQGLYYGYTF.

This clonotype was seen a few times. The rearrangement links TRBV2 to TRBJ2-5, with 11 bases aligning to TRBD1. Germline V gene lookup returns CDR1 SNHLY and CDR2 FYNNEI. J gave up 5 bases and V 8 bases, and 1 base lay outside the gene matches. The CDR3 loop spans 12 amino acids. CDR3 amino acids: CASGDRGETQYF. DNA for the CDR3: TGTGCCAGCGGGGACAGGGGGGAGACCCAGTACTTC.